This T cell receptor beta chain was recorded in a study of CD8 T cells in Susac syndrome. Study outcomes and limitations: As the study acknowledged, the number of individuals who were part of its TCR sequencing and HLA analysis was relatively small.

Remarks on this clonotype: What it binds is unknown.

RNA was extracted with the RNeasy kit, and a quantity of roughly 0.45 to 1 ug was reverse transcribed using random hexamers. TCR beta CDR3 was amplified by immunoSEQ multiplex PCR. This amplification extended across 54 Vbeta and 13 Jbeta segments. Using its own MiXCR run on the immunoSEQ multiplex PCR reads, TCRdb lists one record per CDR3 protein. This sample has roughly 400,000 distinct CDR3 sequences, with approximately 89% found just once. V was cut by 0 bases and J by 6 bases, with 5 bases left in between. Germline V lookup: CDR1 SGHAT, CDR2 FQDESV (reference sequence). The CDR3 is 12 amino acids. TEMRA cells were FACS-enriched and CD8+ and CD4+ T cells negatively isolated.

This TCR derives from a human donor with multiple sclerosis. The V and J genes are TRBV11-1 and TRBJ1-2; D is uncertain. Sequencing used CD8+ T cells from PBMCs. CDR3 region: CASSLAVDGYTF. The CDR3 region has the DNA TGTGCCAGCAGCTTAGCTGTAGATGGCTACACCTTC.